Listed here is a single T cell receptor beta chain. Its antigen remains unknown. The record originates from a study of post-analysis software for immune sequencing data. Notes on the study in general: About five TRBV segments were more frequent in patients than controls; TRBV5-6, TRBV5-1 and TRBV20-1 belonged to this group. Compared against controls, patients with multiple sclerosis displayed significantly lower normalized Chao1 diversity. F-measure co-clustering was strong for batch-matched samples.

CDR1 is LNHNV and CDR2 is YYDKDF in the germline V gene (reference sequence). Trimming removed 5 bases from V and 2 bases from J, with 20 bases in between. This CDR3 contains 17 residues. Sequencing libraries made from TCR beta cDNA carried unique molecular identifiers. Once about 0.85 to 11 million T cells were used, hundreds of thousands of cDNA molecules resulted. TCRdb reprocessed the PCR reads with MiXCR, giving one entry per CDR3 protein. The sample includes under 650,000 distinct CDR3 sequences, 44% seen only once; the top ten take 1.5% to 2%. Sequencing was carried out using blood. The chain combines TRBV15 with TRBJ2-3, with D uncertain. This TCR derives from a girl aged 5-17 years with multiple sclerosis. CDR3 in amino acids: CATSSFPGSGNTDTQYF. In DNA form, the CDR3 reads TGTGCCACCAGCTCCTTCCCGGGCTCTGGCAACACAGATACGCAGTATTTT. The whole variable domain, remainder taken from reference TRBV15 and TRBJ2-3, is DAMVIQNPRYQVTQFGKPVTLSCSQTLNHNVMYWYQQKSSQAPKLLFHYYDKDFNNEADTPDNFQSRRPNTSFCFLDIRSPGLGDTAMYLCATSSFPGSGNTDTQYFGPGTRLTVL.